This is a list of T cell receptor beta chains from one sample in a study of regulatory T cells in long-lasting Graves disease. MiXCR, run by TCRdb on the multiplex PCR reads, gives a single entry per CDR3 protein. Among about 560,000 distinct CDR3 sequences listed, roughly 16% were seen once. This sample was shared with a second study, whose subject was T cells in Graves' hyperthyroidism and ophthalmopathy.

The source material was peripheral blood mononuclear cells (PBMCs), sampled at new diagnosis, from a patient treated with antithyroid drugs. The receptors come from a man between 18 and 29 years old with Graves disease. Both conserved end residues are part of each CDR3. D genes are given only for firm matches. The size field reads once, few, many or a size class.

>many|TRBJ2-1|TRBV14|NA
TGTGCCATTTTAGGGGCAGGGAATGAGCAGTTCTTC
CAILGAGNEQFF
>many|TRBJ2-1|TRBV5-1|TRBD2
TGCGCCAGCAGCTTGAAGAGTACTAGCGGACACTACAATGAGCAGTTCTTC
CASSLKSTSGHYNEQFF
>many|TRBJ2-5|TRBV12-5|TRBD1
TGTGCTAGTGGTTCGGGGACAGACGGAGAGACCCAGTACTTC
CASGSGTDGETQYF
>few|TRBJ2-1|TRBV12-3/TRBV12-4|NA
TGTGCCAGCAGCCCTGGGACCGCCGCTGAGCAGTTCTTC
CASSPGTAAEQFF
>few|TRBJ2-3|TRBV7-9|NA
TGTGCCAGCAGCTCCGGGAGTCTCTACACAGATACGCAGTATTTT
CASSSGSLYTDTQYF
>few|TRBJ2-5|TRBV11-2|NA
TGTGCCAGCAGCTTACTTCGGGAGTTGGAGACCCAGTACTTC
CASSLLRELETQYF
>many|TRBJ2-5|TRBV7-9|TRBD1
TGTGCCAGCAGCTTAGCGGCAGGGGGCACGGAGACCCAGTACTTC
CASSLAAGGTETQYF
>many|TRBJ2-1|TRBV27|TRBD2
TGTGCCAGCAGTTTATCAGGGACTAGCGGGAGTGAGCAGTTCTTC
CASSLSGTSGSEQFF
>many|TRBJ2-7|TRBV27|TRBD2
TGTGCCAGCACCACCAATTCCCCGGGACTAGGGCCGAACGAGCAGTACTTC
CASTTNSPGLGPNEQYF
>many|TRBJ1-2|TRBV30|NA
TGTGCCTGCGCAAGATATAACTATGGCTACACCTTC
CACARYNYGYTF